This T cell receptor (beta chain) comes out of a study of blood T cells in healthy people across ages. Together with a sample-barcoded 5' primer, a J-beta primer mix was included in a second PCR lasting about 7 to 11 cycles. TCRdb reanalysed the 5' RACE reads using MiXCR and keeps one entry per CDR3 protein. The profile shows 800,000 to 950,000 distinct CDR3 sequences, 25% to 35% of them singletons. Whole-study results and caveats: Per million T cells, TCR beta diversity dropped roughly linearly as age increased.

Isolated per sample were at least 6 million PBMCs. Remarks on this clonotype: What it binds is unknown.

With 3 bases removed from V and 8 bases from J, the gap between germline ends came to 22 bases. The germline gives CDR1 KGHSH, CDR2 LQKENI. The CDR3 is 16 residues long. This sample was shared with a second study, whose subject was T cells of mothers and their children.

The TCR originated in a woman in her thirties or forties in good health. The gene calls are TRBV18 and TRBJ1-2; tentative D call: TRBD1 (5 bases). The sequencing input was blood. CDR3 loop: CASSPDTGRGAEGYTF. In DNA, the CDR3 is TGTGCCAGCTCACCGGATACGGGACGCGGGGCGGAGGGCTACACCTTC.